These T cell receptor beta chains were read from a single sample in a study of Ad26.COV2.S vaccination and SARS-CoV-2 variants. Clones were read by immunoSEQ multiplex PCR, and TCRdb kept only the in-frame ones, dropping some. The sample consists of more than 300,000 clones, roughly 84% of them appearing once. The sample consisted of peripheral blood, taken in a trial of Ad26.COV2.S vaccine versus placebo. All receptors derive from a person aged 18-65 years who received the Ad26.COV2.S COVID-19 vaccine or a placebo. Each CDR3 is given with its conserved first and last residue. The order of the fields is D gene, J gene, clone size, V gene, CDR3 DNA, CDR3 protein. D genes are given only for firm matches. For some rows the clone size is stated as once, few or many, or as a class when expanded; others skip it.

d_gene: TRBD2
j_gene: TRBJ2-7
abundance: few
v_gene: TRBV5-1
CDR3nt: TGCGCCAGCAGCATGACTAGCGGGGGGACCTACGAGCAGTACTTC
CDR3aa: CASSMTSGGTYEQYF

d_gene: TRBD1
j_gene: TRBJ1-2
abundance: .
v_gene: TRBV7-9
CDR3nt: TGTGCCAGCAGGGTTACAGGGGGTGACTATGGCTACACCTTC
CDR3aa: CASRVTGGDYGYTF

d_gene: .
j_gene: TRBJ2-1
abundance: .
v_gene: TRBV3-1/TRBV3-2
CDR3nt: TGTGCCAGCAGCACCCGCGGTGGGGGGGCAGGATACAATGAGCAGTTCTTC
CDR3aa: CASSTRGGGAGYNEQFF

d_gene: .
j_gene: TRBJ1-3
abundance: .
v_gene: TRBV3-1/TRBV3-2
CDR3nt: TGTGCCAGCAGCCTGGGGGGCAGGGCCTCTGGAAACACCATATATTTT
CDR3aa: CASSLGGRASGNTIYF

d_gene: .
j_gene: TRBJ1-2
abundance: .
v_gene: TRBV11-2
CDR3nt: TGTGCCAGCAGCTTAGGCCAGGACTATGGCTACACCTTC
CDR3aa: CASSLGQDYGYTF

d_gene: .
j_gene: TRBJ2-1
abundance: .
v_gene: TRBV7-2
CDR3nt: TGTGCCAGCAGCTGGCGGCTTTACAATGAGCAGTTCTTC
CDR3aa: CASSWRLYNEQFF

d_gene: .
j_gene: TRBJ2-5
abundance: .
v_gene: TRBV9
CDR3nt: TGTGCCAGCGGTGATGAAGAGACCCAGTACTTC
CDR3aa: CASGDEETQYF

d_gene: TRBD1
j_gene: TRBJ1-5
abundance: few
v_gene: TRBV30
CDR3nt: TGTGCCTGGAGGGGACAGTTAAATCAGCCCCAGCATTTT
CDR3aa: CAWRGQLNQPQHF

d_gene: .
j_gene: TRBJ1-2
abundance: .
v_gene: TRBV10-3
CDR3nt: TGTGCCGCCACAGGGCACGGGAGCTATGGCTACACCTTC
CDR3aa: CAATGHGSYGYTF

d_gene: .
j_gene: TRBJ2-3
abundance: .
v_gene: TRBV5-4
CDR3nt: TGTGCCAGCAGCCCAGGAGGCGTAACTAGATTACAGGCAGATACGCAGTATTTT
CDR3aa: CASSPGGVTRLQADTQYF

d_gene: .
j_gene: TRBJ1-2
abundance: .
v_gene: TRBV5-5
CDR3nt: TGTGCCAGCAGCCAGAGGGACTATGGCTACACCTTC
CDR3aa: CASSQRDYGYTF

d_gene: .
j_gene: TRBJ1-1
abundance: .
v_gene: TRBV6-1
CDR3nt: TGTGCCAGTAGAGAAGGCGGAATGAACACTGAAGCTTTCTTT
CDR3aa: CASREGGMNTEAFF

d_gene: TRBD1
j_gene: TRBJ1-2
abundance: .
v_gene: TRBV19
CDR3nt: TGTGCCAGTAGTATCCGGGACAGGGCCCTCTATGGCTACACCTTC
CDR3aa: CASSIRDRALYGYTF

d_gene: .
j_gene: TRBJ2-7
abundance: .
v_gene: TRBV2
CDR3nt: TGTGCCAGCAGTGGGTCAGAGGGCGGCGAGCAGTACTTC
CDR3aa: CASSGSEGGEQYF

d_gene: .
j_gene: TRBJ2-2
abundance: .
v_gene: TRBV11-3
CDR3nt: TGTGCCAGCAGCCCAGGGGCAGGGTCAGCGGTCGGGGAGCTGTTTTTT
CDR3aa: CASSPGAGSAVGELFF

d_gene: .
j_gene: TRBJ1-1
abundance: .
v_gene: TRBV2
CDR3nt: TGTGCCAGCAGGGGGGACCGGTTGAACACTGAAGCTTTCTTT
CDR3aa: CASRGDRLNTEAFF

d_gene: .
j_gene: TRBJ2-2
abundance: .
v_gene: TRBV7-2
CDR3nt: TGTGCCAGCAGCACTCGTTTCTTGGGGGGCAACACCGGGGAGCTGTTTTTT
CDR3aa: CASSTRFLGGNTGELFF

d_gene: .
j_gene: TRBJ2-6
abundance: .
v_gene: TRBV6-2/TRBV6-3
CDR3nt: TGTGCCAGCAGTTACTCCGGGAAGTCTGGGGCCAACGTCCTGACTTTC
CDR3aa: CASSYSGKSGANVLTF

d_gene: .
j_gene: TRBJ2-3
abundance: .
v_gene: TRBV6-5
CDR3nt: TGTGCCAGCAGTTACAAAGTGGACACAGATACGCAGTATTTT
CDR3aa: CASSYKVDTDTQYF

d_gene: .
j_gene: TRBJ2-3
abundance: .
v_gene: TRBV4-3
CDR3nt: TGCGCCAGCAGCCAAGAGGACAGGAGGGCAGATACGCAGTATTTT
CDR3aa: CASSQEDRRADTQYF

d_gene: TRBD1
j_gene: TRBJ1-1
abundance: .
v_gene: TRBV5-1
CDR3nt: TGCGCCAGCAGCCCGAGGGGGCGGGACACTGAAGCTTTCTTT
CDR3aa: CASSPRGRDTEAFF

d_gene: .
j_gene: TRBJ1-4
abundance: .
v_gene: TRBV27
CDR3nt: TGTGCCAGCAGTATTACAGGGTTTACTAATGAAAAACTGTTTTTT
CDR3aa: CASSITGFTNEKLFF

d_gene: .
j_gene: TRBJ2-3
abundance: .
v_gene: TRBV6-5
CDR3nt: TGTGCCAGCAGCCTCCGACAGCACCGTACGCAGTATTTT
CDR3aa: CASSLRQHRTQYF

d_gene: .
j_gene: TRBJ2-2
abundance: .
v_gene: TRBV27
CDR3nt: TGTGCCAGCAGTCCAGGGACTGGGGCCGGGGAGCTGTTTTTT
CDR3aa: CASSPGTGAGELFF

d_gene: .
j_gene: TRBJ2-7
abundance: .
v_gene: TRBV10-1
CDR3nt: TGCGCCAGCAGTAGGAGTGGCTCCGTTTTGTACGAGCAGTACTTC
CDR3aa: CASSRSGSVLYEQYF

d_gene: .
j_gene: TRBJ2-7
abundance: .
v_gene: TRBV5-6
CDR3nt: TGTGCCAGCAGCCTCGCAACCTACGAGCAGTACTTC
CDR3aa: CASSLATYEQYF

d_gene: TRBD2
j_gene: TRBJ2-1
abundance: .
v_gene: TRBV7-2
CDR3nt: TGTGCCAGCAGCTTAGCAAAGGTTGTGGGACTAGCGTATGTGAATGAGCAGTTCTTC
CDR3aa: CASSLAKVVGLAYVNEQFF

d_gene: TRBD1
j_gene: TRBJ1-2
abundance: .
v_gene: TRBV30
CDR3nt: TGTGCCTGGAGTGTTGGGCTGACAGGGCCGCTTGGCTACACCTTC
CDR3aa: CAWSVGLTGPLGYTF

d_gene: .
j_gene: TRBJ2-1
abundance: .
v_gene: TRBV30
CDR3nt: TGTGCCTGCACTCCCATTCGGGAGGAGCAGTTCTTC
CDR3aa: CACTPIREEQFF

d_gene: TRBD1
j_gene: TRBJ2-3
abundance: .
v_gene: TRBV9
CDR3nt: TGTGCCAGCAGCGTAGATGGGACAGGGCTCGCAGATACGCAGTATTTT
CDR3aa: CASSVDGTGLADTQYF

d_gene: .
j_gene: TRBJ2-7
abundance: once
v_gene: TRBV6-5
CDR3nt: TGTGCCAGCAGTTACGGGATATCACCGGGCGAGCAGTACTTC
CDR3aa: CASSYGISPGEQYF

d_gene: TRBD2
j_gene: TRBJ2-5
abundance: .
v_gene: TRBV30
CDR3nt: TGTGCCTGGAGTGTAGGGGGTACAACTAGCGGGGAGACCCAGTACTTC
CDR3aa: CAWSVGGTTSGETQYF

d_gene: TRBD1
j_gene: TRBJ1-1
abundance: .
v_gene: TRBV4-1
CDR3nt: TGCGCCAGCAGCCACCGGGACAGCCGGATGAACACTGAAGCTTTCTTT
CDR3aa: CASSHRDSRMNTEAFF